The 27 T cell receptor beta chains below come from one sample, sequenced in a study of cytomegalovirus exposure and HLA in healthy donors. PCR used 60 Vbeta primers and 13 Jbeta primers. Libraries were prepared by immunoSEQ multiplex PCR; TCRdb keeps only in-frame clonotypes and omits some of them. The sample has about 100,000 clones; about 74% are singletons. Input material: PBMCs. The source is a woman aged 35 to 49 in good health and CMV-seropositive.

The V call is TRBV29-1, the J call TRBJ1-2; 10 bases align to TRBD1. This CDR3 is 13 amino acids long. Trimming cost V 8 bases and J 7 bases; bases outside gene matches: 10. Germline V lookup: CDR1 SQVTM, CDR2 ANQGSEA. The CDR3, as DNA: TGCAGCTCCTTGAGACAGGGGGCAGGTGGCTACACCTTC. Protein product: CSSLRQGAGGYTF. Full variable domain (remainder filled in from reference TRBV29-1 and TRBJ1-2): SAVISQKPSRDICQRGTSLTIQCQVDSQVTMMFWYRQQPGQSLTLIATANQGSEATYESGFVIDKFPISRPNLTFSTLTVSNMSPEDSSIYLCSSLRQGAGGYTFGSGTRLTVV.

This clone was picked up one time. Here the CDR3 DNA reads TGTGCCAGCAGGCAAACTAGCGGGGGGGGAGAGACCCAGTACTTC. This translates into CASRQTSGGGETQYF. The chain uses TRBV2 and TRBJ2-5; 13 nucleotides match TRBD2. This CDR3 comprises 15 residues. Germline V gives CDR1 SNHLY, CDR2 FYNNEI. V was pared by 6 bases and J by 4 bases, with 5 bases of the junction left unmatched.

This clone was picked up a small number of times. This chain joins TRBV4-3 and TRBJ1-3; a possible D gene is TRBD1 (6 bases). The ends were cut back, 6 bases at V and 0 bases at J, with 12 bases in the middle. Germline assignment: CDR1 LGHNA and CDR2 YSLEER. CDR3 length equals 15 residues. Here the CDR3 reads CASRRGTSSGNTIYF. CDR3 coding DNA: TGCGCCAGCAGAAGAGGGACAAGCTCTGGAAACACCATATATTTT.

The genes are TRBV7-9 and TRBJ2-3; 9 positions agree with TRBD1. This CDR3 is built from 14 residues. V gave up 5 bases and J gave up 6 bases; unmatched junction bases: 6. Looked up from germline, CDR1 is SEHNR and CDR2 is FQNEAQ (reference sequence). The CDR3 is CASSTTTGGDTQYF. The CDR3 bases are TGTGCCAGCAGCACTACGACAGGGGGGGATACGCAGTATTTT. Combining the CDR3 with reference TRBV7-9 and TRBJ2-3 gives the whole variable domain DTGVSQNPRHKITKRGQNVTFRCDPISEHNRLYWYRQTLGQGPEFLTYFQNEAQLEKSRLLSDRFSAERPKGSFSTLEIQRTEQGDSAMYLCASSTTTGGDTQYFGPGTRLTVL.

This chain uses TRBV28 with TRBJ1-2; no firm D call. The germline V gene encodes CDR1 MDHEN and CDR2 SYDVKM. The CDR3 length is 13 residues. V lost 1 base, J lost 5 bases, and 8 bases lay in between. The CDR3 is CASSLSTAYGYTF. CDR3 nucleotides: TGTGCCAGCAGTTTATCCACAGCTTATGGCTACACCTTC.

V gene TRBV28 combines with J gene TRBJ2-1, with 15 bases fitting TRBD2. CDR3 length: 16 residues. Germline CDR1 is MDHEN and CDR2 is SYDVKM. V lost 5 bases, J lost 9 bases, and 8 bases stayed unmatched. CDR3 in DNA: TGTGCCAGCAGTCCGTGGACTAGCGGGGGGGCGGTTGAGCAGTTCTTC. Residues: CASSPWTSGGAVEQFF.

This chain links TRBV18 with TRBJ1-1, with D perhaps TRBD1 (6 bases). The CDR3 contains 15 residues. V was clipped by 2 bases and J by 1 base, with 11 bases between them. Germline-derived CDR1 and CDR2 are KGHSH and LQKENI. CDR3 amino acids: CASSPTGTRNTEAFF. The CDR3 region has the DNA TGTGCCAGCTCACCAACCGGGACAAGGAACACTGAAGCTTTCTTT.

The chain couples TRBV19 to TRBJ2-5, with D uncertain. CDR1 is LNHDA, CDR2 SQIVND, per germline (reference sequence). Trimming removed 4 bases from V and 1 base from J, with 10 bases in between. The length of the CDR3 is 14 residues. CDR3 in amino acids: CASSKTGSQETQYF. CDR3 DNA: TGTGCCAGTAGTAAAACCGGGTCCCAAGAGACCCAGTACTTC.

This chain joins TRBV4-1 and TRBJ1-2, with a weak D call TRBD1 (5 bases). Germline assignment: CDR1 MGHRA and CDR2 YSYEKL. This CDR3 region has 17 residues. V dropped 3 bases and J dropped 3 bases, with 20 bases sitting between them. CDR3 DNA: TGCGCCAGCAGCCACCGTAAGGGAGGGGCGCAACACTATGGCTACACCTTC. Translated, it gives CASSHRKGGAQHYGYTF.

The chain employs TRBV11-2 and TRBJ2-7, with D possibly TRBD1 on 5 matching bases. Germline lookup yields CDR1 SGHAT and CDR2 FQNNGV. CDR3 length equals 16 residues. The V end was cut by 4 bases, the J end by 0 bases, with 16 bases between. The CDR3 nucleotides are TGTGCCAGCAGCTCCGCCGGCACAGGAAACTCCTACGAGCAGTACTTC. Its translation: CASSSAGTGNSYEQYF.

The chain has TRBV5-4 and TRBJ2-3; 10 bases match TRBD1. Germline lookup yields CDR1 SGHNT and CDR2 YYREEE (reference sequence). There are 15 residues in the CDR3. Losses at the gene ends were 3 bases for V and 6 bases for J; bases not matched to a gene: 7. CDR3 in DNA: TGTGCCAGCAGCTACTGGGACAGGGGAGAGGATACGCAGTATTTT. Translation gives CASSYWDRGEDTQYF.

The rearrangement joins TRBV5-4 to TRBJ1-1; D remains unclear. The CDR3 loop spans 14 amino acids. The germline V gene encodes CDR1 SGHNT and CDR2 YYREEE (reference sequence). The ends were cut back, 0 bases at V and 3 bases at J, with 9 bases in the middle. The CDR3 here is CASSLGWRDTEAFF. In DNA form, the CDR3 reads TGTGCCAGCAGCTTGGGGTGGAGGGACACTGAAGCTTTCTTT.

The chain is built from TRBV5-1 and TRBJ1-1; 7 bases align to TRBD1. CDR1 SGHRS and CDR2 YFSETQ come from the germline V gene. The CDR3 extends over 14 amino acids. V gave up 3 bases and J gave up 0 bases; unmatched junction bases: 2. The CDR3 is CASSWGQLNTEAFF. As DNA, the CDR3 is TGCGCCAGCAGCTGGGGACAGTTGAACACTGAAGCTTTCTTT.

The chain joins TRBV5-1 to TRBJ2-5, with 7 nucleotides matching TRBD1. V lost 7 bases to trimming and J lost 4 bases; unmatched junction nucleotides: 4. CDR1 and CDR2 from the germline V gene are SGHRS and YFSETQ. CDR3 length: 12 residues. This chain's CDR3 is CASGRQGETQYF. CDR3 sequence (DNA): TGCGCCAGCGGAAGACAGGGAGAGACCCAGTACTTC.

V is TRBV7-3 and J is TRBJ1-4; a weak D match, TRBD1 (5 bases). The V end lost 3 bases, the J end lost 0 bases, and 5 bases lay between the germline ends. CDR3 length: 14 residues. Germline CDR1 SGHTA, CDR2 FQGTGA. CDR3 protein: CASSLTATNEKLFF. CDR3 coding DNA: TGTGCCAGCAGCTTGACAGCAACTAATGAAAAACTGTTTTTT. The full variable domain, with the rest looked up from reference TRBV7-3 and TRBJ1-4, is GAGVSQTPSNKVTEKGKYVELRCDPISGHTALYWYRQSLGQGPEFLIYFQGTGAADDSGLPNDRFFAVRPEGSVSTLKIQRTERGDSAVYLCASSLTATNEKLFFGSGTQLSVL.

This clone has only a few counts. The chain is built from TRBV28 and TRBJ2-4; TRBD2 might be the D (5 bases). The CDR3 is made up of 16 amino acids. Per the germline V gene, CDR1 is MDHEN and CDR2 is SYDVKM. V lost 6 bases and J lost 0, with 15 bases in between. CDR3 nucleotides: TGTGCCAGCAGGGACCCGGGGAGTCTAGCCAAAAACATTCAGTACTTC. Residues: CASRDPGSLAKNIQYF.

The genes are TRBV6-5 and TRBJ2-5; a weak D match, TRBD1 (6 bases). The CDR3 runs to 16 residues. V was cut by 2 bases and J by 1 base, with 14 bases left in between. Germline V gene sequence: CDR1 MNHEY, CDR2 SVGAGI. CDR3: CASSYVAGVIQETQYF. CDR3 bases: TGTGCCAGCAGTTACGTGGCAGGGGTGATCCAAGAGACCCAGTACTTC.

This chain connects TRBV5-1 to TRBJ2-7; D possibly corresponds to TRBD1 (6 bases). This CDR3 has 15 residues. The germline V and J ends were trimmed by 4 bases and 5 bases, with 19 bases remaining between them. CDR1 SGHRS and CDR2 YFSETQ come from the germline V gene. The CDR3 DNA reads as TGCGCCAGCAGCCAACAATTTAGGACAGTTAACGAGCAGTACTTC. The encoded protein is CASSQQFRTVNEQYF. The whole variable domain, filled in from reference TRBV5-1 and TRBJ2-7, reads KAGVTQTPRYLIKTRGQQVTLSCSPISGHRSVSWYQQTPGQGLQFLFEYFSETQRNKGNFPGRFSGRQFSNSRSEMNVSTLELGDSALYLCASSQQFRTVNEQYFGPGTRLTVT.

The CDR3 sequence: CASNPAGGKDSYNEQFF. CDR3 nucleotides: TGCGCCAGCAACCCGGCTGGGGGGAAGGACTCCTACAATGAGCAGTTCTTC. V and J are TRBV5-1 and TRBJ2-1, with D possibly being TRBD2 (6 bases). The CDR3 covers 17 residues. The V gene lost 6 bases and the J gene lost 0 bases, with 19 bases spanning the gap. Germline V gene sequence: CDR1 SGHRS, CDR2 YFSETQ.

The chain has TRBV5-1 and TRBJ2-5; 7 nucleotides align to TRBD1. CDR1 and CDR2 from the germline V gene are SGHRS and YFSETQ. This CDR3 spans 14 amino acids. Trimming cost V 3 bases and J 3 bases; bases outside gene matches: 5. In nucleotides, the CDR3 is TGCGCCAGCAGCTCAGGGACAGATGAAGAGACCCAGTACTTC. Translation gives CASSSGTDEETQYF. Together with reference TRBV5-1 and TRBJ2-5, the CDR3 gives the full variable domain: KAGVTQTPRYLIKTRGQQVTLSCSPISGHRSVSWYQQTPGQGLQFLFEYFSETQRNKGNFPGRFSGRQFSNSRSEMNVSTLELGDSALYLCASSSGTDEETQYFGPGTRLLVL.

This clone was detected a few times. The J gene is TRBJ2-5, the V gene TRBV5-1; no firm D call. CDR3 size: 12 residues. From germline, CDR1 is SGHRS and CDR2 YFSETQ. Trimming removed 0 bases from V and 8 bases from J, with 8 bases in between. CDR3 loop: CASSLDSLTQYF. The CDR3 region has the DNA TGCGCCAGCAGCTTGGACAGCCTAACCCAGTACTTC.

This rearrangement joins TRBV7-2 to TRBJ2-1; no clear D. Trimming removed 1 base from V and 0 bases from J, with 7 bases in between. The CDR3 has 15 amino acids. Looked up from germline, CDR1 is SGHTA and CDR2 is FQGNSA. The CDR3 reads CASSLGASSYNEQFF. In DNA, the CDR3 is TGTGCCAGCAGCTTAGGGGCCAGCTCCTACAATGAGCAGTTCTTC.

The chain joins TRBV30 to TRBJ2-3; 10 positions match TRBD2. The J segment lost 4 bases and the V segment lost 2 bases, leaving 6 bases of the junction unmatched. In germline, CDR1 is GTSNPN, CDR2 SVGIG (reference sequence). The CDR3 loop spans 15 amino acids. The CDR3: CAWSSSGGASDTQYF. CDR3 coding DNA: TGTGCCTGGAGTTCGAGCGGGGGGGCCTCAGATACGCAGTATTTT.

The CDR3 nucleotides are TGCGCCAGCAGCCAAGCCAAACAGGGAGGGGATGGCTACACCTTC. Translation: CASSQAKQGGDGYTF. The chain employs TRBV4-1 and TRBJ1-2; weak D call: TRBD1 (6 bases). This CDR3 contains 15 residues. The V end was cut by 1 base, the J end by 6 bases, with 15 bases between. From germline, CDR1 is MGHRA and CDR2 YSYEKL.

This clone was picked up one time. The chain links TRBV4-1 to TRBJ2-3; TRBD1 aligns across 10 bases. The CDR3 runs to 16 residues. Germline lookup yields CDR1 MGHRA and CDR2 YSYEKL. V shed 2 bases and J 1 base; nucleotides not matched to a gene: 3. The CDR3 bases are TGCGCCAGCAGCCAACTAGGGACAGGGGGCACAGATACGCAGTATTTT. Protein: CASSQLGTGGTDTQYF.

The V gene is TRBV2, the J gene TRBJ2-1, with D perhaps matching TRBD2 (5 bases). The V gene's germline CDR1 is SNHLY and CDR2 FYNNEI. The CDR3 runs 13 residues. The V end was cut by 8 bases, the J end by 0 bases, with 8 bases between. The CDR3 here is CASGGSSYNEQFF. For the CDR3, the DNA is TGTGCCAGCGGAGGTAGCTCCTACAATGAGCAGTTCTTC.

J is TRBJ1-6 and V is TRBV7-6; 7 nucleotides agree with TRBD1. Germline V gene lookup returns CDR1 SGHVS and CDR2 FNYEAQ. V lost 4 bases, J lost 5 bases, and 5 bases stayed unmatched. CDR3 size: 15 residues. CDR3 DNA: TGTGCCAGCAGCTCCCTAACAGGGGATAATTCACCCCTCCACTTT. As protein: CASSSLTGDNSPLHF.